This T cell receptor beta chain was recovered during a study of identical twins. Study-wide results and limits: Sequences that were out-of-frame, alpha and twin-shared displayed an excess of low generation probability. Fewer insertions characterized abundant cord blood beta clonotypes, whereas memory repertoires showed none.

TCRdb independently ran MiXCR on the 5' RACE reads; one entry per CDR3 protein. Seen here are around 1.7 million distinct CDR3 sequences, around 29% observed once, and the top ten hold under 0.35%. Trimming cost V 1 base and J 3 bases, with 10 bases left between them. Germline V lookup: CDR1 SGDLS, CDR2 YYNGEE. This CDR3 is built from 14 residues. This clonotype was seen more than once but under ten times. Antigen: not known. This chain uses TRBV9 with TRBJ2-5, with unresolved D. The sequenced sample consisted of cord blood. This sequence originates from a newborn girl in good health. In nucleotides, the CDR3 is TGTGCCAGCAGCGTACCCCCCCGAGAAGAGACCCAGTACTTC. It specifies CASSVPPREETQYF. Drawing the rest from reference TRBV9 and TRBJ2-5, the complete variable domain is DSGVTQTPKHLITATGQRVTLRCSPRSGDLSVYWYQQSLDQGLQFLIQYYNGEERAKGNILERFSAQQFPDLHSELNLSSLELGDSALYFCASSVPPREETQYFGPGTRLLVL.